This TCR beta chain was found in a study of blood T cell repertoires in COVID-19. Study-level information: Acute-phase and convalescent COVID-19 samples originated in the United States, Italy and Spain.

Profiled with immunoSEQ multiplex PCR; TCRdb holds only in-frame clones, not every one. Among around 340,000 clones listed, around 83% were seen once. CDR1 is GTSNPN and CDR2 is SVGIG in the germline V gene (reference sequence). The CDR3 length is 13 residues. V was shortened by 4 bases and J by 0 bases, with 9 bases between the two germline ends. This chain uses TRBV30 with TRBJ1-1, with D uncertain. Material for sequencing was peripheral blood. This receptor was taken from a man aged 25 to 40 with active or convalescent COVID-19. The CDR3 reads CAWKRIMNTEAFF. CDR3 bases: TGTGCCTGGAAGCGGATTATGAACACTGAAGCTTTCTTT.